The 5 T cell receptor beta chains below all came from one sample that was sequenced in a study of cytomegalovirus exposure and HLA in healthy donors. The PCR employed 60 Vbeta primers together with 13 Jbeta primers. Sequencing used immunoSEQ multiplex PCR; TCRdb keeps in-frame clones, though not all of them. The sample records 120,000 or so clones, more than 60% being singletons. Sequenced: PBMCs. These receptors all stem from a woman aged 40 to 50 in good health and CMV-seropositive.

V and J are TRBV5-1 and TRBJ2-7; D may be TRBD1 (6 bases). This CDR3 contains 14 residues. Deletions cut 2 bases from V and 2 bases from J, with 11 bases between. Germline CDR1 is SGHRS and CDR2 is YFSETQ. This CDR3 is CASSFDRKAYEQYF. In DNA form, the CDR3 reads TGCGCCAGCAGCTTTGACAGGAAGGCCTACGAGCAGTACTTC.

The table lists this clone with a few counts. The rearrangement links TRBV5-1 to TRBJ2-7, with 8 bases aligning to TRBD1. V was pared by 4 bases and J by 5 bases, with 11 bases of the junction left unmatched. CDR1 is SGHRS, CDR2 YFSETQ, per germline. CDR3 length equals 15 residues. CDR3 nucleotide sequence: TGCGCCAGCAGCGACGCGACAGGGGCGCTCAACGAGCAGTACTTC. Protein product: CASSDATGALNEQYF. The whole variable domain, remainder taken from reference TRBV5-1 and TRBJ2-7, is KAGVTQTPRYLIKTRGQQVTLSCSPISGHRSVSWYQQTPGQGLQFLFEYFSETQRNKGNFPGRFSGRQFSNSRSEMNVSTLELGDSALYLCASSDATGALNEQYFGPGTRLTVT.

The CDR3 protein is CASSPSDKSSGNTIYF. As DNA, the CDR3 is TGTGCCAGCAGCCCCTCGGACAAGAGCTCTGGAAACACCATATATTTT. The V and J genes are TRBV9 and TRBJ1-3; perhaps TRBD1 as D (5 bases). This CDR3 region has 16 residues. The V gene's germline CDR1 is SGDLS and CDR2 YYNGEE. Between the trimmed V and J ends, which lost 4 bases and 0 bases, there was a span of 14 bases.

The gene calls are TRBV6-6 and TRBJ1-4; 10 nucleotides align to TRBD1. The CDR3 has 16 residues. Germline V lookup: CDR1 MNHNY, CDR2 SVGAGI (reference sequence). J gave up 4 bases and V 4 bases, and 6 bases lay outside the gene matches. CDR3 in DNA: TGTGCCAGCAGTTCTCAGTGGACAGGGGGTAATGAAAAACTGTTTTTT. It encodes CASSSQWTGGNEKLFF.

The chain uses TRBV30 and TRBJ1-1; D not certain. The CDR3 has 13 residues. V dropped 4 bases and J dropped 1 base, with 10 bases sitting between them. The germline CDR1 and CDR2 sequences are GTSNPN and SVGIG (reference sequence). This CDR3 is CAWKKVANTEAFF. The CDR3, as DNA: TGTGCCTGGAAGAAAGTGGCGAACACTGAAGCTTTCTTT.